These 8 T cell receptor beta chains came from one sample sequenced in a study of blood T cell repertoires in COVID-19. Clones were read by immunoSEQ multiplex PCR, and TCRdb kept only the in-frame ones, dropping some. The sample records 200,000 to 250,000 clones, roughly four fifths being singletons. Sequenced input: peripheral blood. These receptors all come from a man at least 80 years old with acute or convalescent COVID-19.

The gene calls are TRBV10-1 and TRBJ2-7; 8 nucleotides align to TRBD1. Per germline, CDR1 WNHNN and CDR2 SYGVQD (reference sequence). With V trimmed by 5 bases and J by 2 bases, 2 bases remained unmatched. CDR3 length equals 13 residues. The CDR3 reads CASSRGQAYEQYF. CDR3 nucleotide sequence: TGCGCCAGCAGTCGGGGACAGGCCTACGAGCAGTACTTC.

The chain couples TRBV9 to TRBJ2-7; 7 bases are a match to TRBD1. Per the germline V gene, CDR1 is SGDLS and CDR2 is YYNGEE. V shed 3 bases and J 3 bases; nucleotides not matched to a gene: 6. The CDR3 consists of 14 residues. In nucleotides, the CDR3 is TGTGCCAGCAGCGCGGGACAGTTGAACTACGAGCAGTACTTC. Its translation is CASSAGQLNYEQYF.

This chain joins TRBV19 and TRBJ1-5, with 11 bases aligning to TRBD1. Germline assignment: CDR1 LNHDA and CDR2 SQIVND (reference sequence). The V and J ends lost 1 base and 9 bases, in that order; junction bases with no gene match: 8. This CDR3 is 16 amino acids long. The CDR3 region is CASSIALPGTGGPQHF. CDR3 nucleotide sequence: TGTGCCAGTAGTATAGCCCTCCCCGGGACAGGGGGGCCCCAGCATTTT. The whole variable domain, remainder taken from reference TRBV19 and TRBJ1-5, is DGGITQSPKYLFRKEGQNVTLSCEQNLNHDAMYWYRQDPGQGLRLIYYSQIVNDFQKGDIAEGYSVSREKKESFPLTVTSAQKNPTAFYLCASSIALPGTGGPQHFGDGTRLSIL.

The chain combines TRBV5-4 with TRBJ1-4, with D possibly TRBD1 on 5 matching bases. Trimming pared 4 bases from V and 8 bases from J, leaving 15 bases between. This CDR3 region has 14 residues. Germline CDR1 SGHNT, CDR2 YYREEE (reference sequence). CDR3 DNA sequence: TGTGCCAGCAGCCCTAGGGGAGGGGAGGAAAAACTGTTTTTT. Its translation: CASSPRGGEEKLFF.

The chain links TRBV10-3 to TRBJ1-5; 12 bases are shared with TRBD1. CDR1 is ENHRY and CDR2 is SYGVKD in the germline V gene. The CDR3 length is 17 residues. The V gene end was trimmed by 11 bases and the J gene end by 2 bases; junction bases not matched to a gene: 13. The CDR3 DNA follows: TGTGCCCTAACTCCGGGACAGGGGGCTCTAGGCAATCAGCCCCAGCATTTT. Translation gives CALTPGQGALGNQPQHF.

The chain uses TRBV6-1 and TRBJ1-3; a possible D gene is TRBD1 (6 bases). Germline V gives CDR1 MNHNS, CDR2 SASEGT. This CDR3 comprises 16 residues. Between the trimmed V and J ends, which lost 3 bases and 0 bases, there was a span of 12 bases. CDR3 protein: CASSDPWGPSGNTIYF. The CDR3 bases are TGTGCCAGCAGTGATCCGTGGGGGCCCTCTGGAAACACCATATATTTT.

The chain employs TRBV7-9 and TRBJ1-6; D is perhaps TRBD1 (5 bases). Germline V CDR1 and CDR2: SEHNR, FQNEAQ (reference sequence). The length of the CDR3 is 13 residues. Deletions cut 3 bases from V and 10 bases from J, with 10 bases between. In DNA, the CDR3 is TGTGCCAGCAGCTTGAAGGACACCTCACCCCTCCACTTT. It encodes CASSLKDTSPLHF.

This chain uses TRBV5-1 with TRBJ2-3; D uncertain. This CDR3 contains 14 residues. CDR1 and CDR2 (germline): SGHRS, YFSETQ. V lost 3 bases, J lost 2 bases, and 10 bases lay in between. The CDR3, as DNA: TGCGCCAGCAGCTCAACAATCTCCACAGATACGCAGTATTTT. The encoded protein is CASSSTISTDTQYF.